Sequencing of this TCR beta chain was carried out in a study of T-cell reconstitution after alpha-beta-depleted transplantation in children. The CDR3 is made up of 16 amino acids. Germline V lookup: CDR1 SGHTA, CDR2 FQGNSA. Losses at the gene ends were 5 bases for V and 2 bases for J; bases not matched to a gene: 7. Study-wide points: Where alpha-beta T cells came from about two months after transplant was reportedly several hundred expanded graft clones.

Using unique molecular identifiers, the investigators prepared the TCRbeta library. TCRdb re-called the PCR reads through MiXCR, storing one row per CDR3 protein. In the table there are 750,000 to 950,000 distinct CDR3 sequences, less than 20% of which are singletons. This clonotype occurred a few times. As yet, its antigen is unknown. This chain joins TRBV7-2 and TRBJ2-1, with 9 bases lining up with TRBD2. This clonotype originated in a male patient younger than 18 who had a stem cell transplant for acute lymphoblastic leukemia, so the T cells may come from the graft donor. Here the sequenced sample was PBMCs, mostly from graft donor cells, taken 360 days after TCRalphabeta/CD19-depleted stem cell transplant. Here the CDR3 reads CASSPKREAAYNEQFF. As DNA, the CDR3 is TGTGCCAGCAGCCCCAAGCGGGAGGCTGCCTACAATGAGCAGTTCTTC.